The rows below give T cell receptor beta chains drawn from one sample of a study of beta chain features in type 1 diabetes. Using immunoSEQ multiplex PCR, the repertoire was profiled, and TCRdb retains in-frame clones only, with some absent. Among about 360,000 clones listed, roughly 12% were seen once. Input material: naive CD4+ T cells from blood. All receptors come from a man between 18 and 29 years old in good health. CDR3s include the opening cysteine and the closing phenylalanine or tryptophan. D genes are given only for firm matches. Not all rows give a size; the values are once, few, many and, for expanded clones, a class.

j_call,clone_size,d_call,v_call,cdr3_aa,cdr3_nt
TRBJ2-7,-,-,TRBV28,CASTAGFPEQYF,TGTGCCAGCACCGCAGGGTTCCCCGAGCAGTACTTC
TRBJ2-1,-,TRBD1,TRBV19,CASSIRGDRAYNEQFF,TGTGCCAGTAGTATAAGGGGGGACAGGGCGTACAATGAGCAGTTCTTC
TRBJ2-3,few,TRBD2,TRBV5-1,CASSFRTSGVTDTQYF,TGCGCCAGCAGCTTCCGGACTAGCGGGGTCACAGATACGCAGTATTTT
TRBJ2-6,-,TRBD1,TRBV4-3,CASSRLSGGSFSGANVLTF,TGCGCCAGCAGCCGCCTGTCAGGGGGCTCTTTCTCTGGGGCCAACGTCCTGACTTTC
TRBJ1-4,-,-,TRBV9,CASSGLAGEKLFF,TGTGCCAGCAGCGGACTAGCGGGTGAAAAACTGTTTTTT
TRBJ1-3,-,TRBD1,TRBV7-2,CASSPGQGRNTIYF,TGTGCCAGCAGCCCGGGACAGGGTAGAAACACCATATATTTT
TRBJ2-3,-,TRBD2,TRBV5-4,CASSTGLAGDTDTQYF,TGTGCCAGCAGCACCGGACTAGCGGGGGACACAGATACGCAGTATTTT
TRBJ1-2,few,TRBD1,TRBV4-1,CASRTGGRDYGYTF,TGCGCCAGCAGAACAGGGGGGAGAGACTATGGCTACACCTTC
TRBJ2-2,-,TRBD2,TRBV5-6,CASSFRTSGHTGELFF,TGTGCCAGCAGCTTTCGGACTAGCGGGCACACCGGGGAGCTGTTTTTT
TRBJ2-2,few,TRBD1,TRBV6-5,CASSYWRQGAGELFF,TGTGCCAGCAGTTACTGGAGACAGGGTGCCGGGGAGCTGTTTTTT
TRBJ1-2,few,-,TRBV4-3,CASSQSPGYGYTF,TGCGCCAGCAGCCAAAGCCCAGGTTATGGCTACACCTTC
TRBJ2-3,-,TRBD2,TRBV7-2,CASSRGGLAGGGDTQYF,TGTGCCAGCAGTCGGGGGGGACTAGCGGGAGGCGGAGATACGCAGTATTTT
TRBJ2-3,-,-,TRBV6-6,CASSSHITDTQYF,TGTGCCAGCAGTTCCCACATCACAGATACGCAGTATTTT